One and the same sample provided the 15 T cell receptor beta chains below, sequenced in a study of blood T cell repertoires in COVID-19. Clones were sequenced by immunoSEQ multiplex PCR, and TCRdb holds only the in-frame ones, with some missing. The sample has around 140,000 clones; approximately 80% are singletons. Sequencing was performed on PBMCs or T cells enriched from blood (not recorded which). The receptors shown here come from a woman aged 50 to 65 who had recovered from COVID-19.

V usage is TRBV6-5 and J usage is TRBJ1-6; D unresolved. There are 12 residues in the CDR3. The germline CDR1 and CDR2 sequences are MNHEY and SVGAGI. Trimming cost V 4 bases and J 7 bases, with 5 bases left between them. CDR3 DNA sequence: TGTGCCAGCAGTTTGCTAAATTCACCCCTCCACTTT. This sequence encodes CASSLLNSPLHF.

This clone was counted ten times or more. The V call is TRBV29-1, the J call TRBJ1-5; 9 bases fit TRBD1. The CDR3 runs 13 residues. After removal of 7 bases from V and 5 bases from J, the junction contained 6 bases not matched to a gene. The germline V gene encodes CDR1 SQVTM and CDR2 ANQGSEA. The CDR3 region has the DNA TGCAGCGCGGGACAGGGCTACGATCAGCCCCAGCATTTT. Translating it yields CSAGQGYDQPQHF.

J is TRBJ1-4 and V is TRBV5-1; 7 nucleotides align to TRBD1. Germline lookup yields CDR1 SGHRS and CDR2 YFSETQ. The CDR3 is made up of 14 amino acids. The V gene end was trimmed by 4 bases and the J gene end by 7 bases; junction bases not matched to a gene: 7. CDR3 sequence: CASSPQGRGEKLFF. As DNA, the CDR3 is TGCGCCAGCAGCCCACAGGGGCGGGGTGAAAAACTGTTTTTT.

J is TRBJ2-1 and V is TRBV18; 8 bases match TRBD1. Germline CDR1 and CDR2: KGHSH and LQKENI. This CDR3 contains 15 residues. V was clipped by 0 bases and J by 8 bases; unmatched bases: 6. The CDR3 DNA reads TGTGCCAGCTCACCACCGGACAGGGCTTTCGATGAGCAGTTCTTC. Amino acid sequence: CASSPPDRAFDEQFF.

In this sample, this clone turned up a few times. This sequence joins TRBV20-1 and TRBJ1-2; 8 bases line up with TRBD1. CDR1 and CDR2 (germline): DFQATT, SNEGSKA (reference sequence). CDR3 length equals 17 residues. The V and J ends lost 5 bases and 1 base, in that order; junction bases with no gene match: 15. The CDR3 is CSARAPSDRGINYGYTF. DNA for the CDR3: TGCAGTGCTCGTGCTCCCTCTGACAGGGGCATTAACTATGGCTACACCTTC.

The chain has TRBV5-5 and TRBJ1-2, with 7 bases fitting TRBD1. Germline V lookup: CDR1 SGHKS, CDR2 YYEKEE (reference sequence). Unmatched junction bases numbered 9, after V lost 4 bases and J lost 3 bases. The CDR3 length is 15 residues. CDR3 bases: TGTGCCAGCAGCCCTAGGACAGGTCGGGACTATGGCTACACCTTC. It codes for CASSPRTGRDYGYTF.

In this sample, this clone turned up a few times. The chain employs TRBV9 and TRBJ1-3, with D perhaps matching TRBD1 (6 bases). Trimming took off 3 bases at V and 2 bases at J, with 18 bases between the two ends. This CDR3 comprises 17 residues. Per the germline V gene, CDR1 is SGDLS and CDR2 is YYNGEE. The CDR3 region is CASSGTGTFLPGNTIYF. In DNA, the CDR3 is TGTGCCAGCAGCGGAACCGGGACATTCCTTCCTGGAAACACCATATATTTT.

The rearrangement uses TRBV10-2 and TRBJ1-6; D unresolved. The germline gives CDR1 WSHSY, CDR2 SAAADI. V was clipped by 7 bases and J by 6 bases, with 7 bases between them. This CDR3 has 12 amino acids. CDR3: CASTQTNSPLHF. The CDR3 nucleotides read TGCGCCAGCACACAGACTAATTCACCCCTCCACTTT.

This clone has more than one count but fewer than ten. CDR3 bases: TGTGCCAGCAGCGACAGGGACTCTGGAAACACCATATATTTT. It codes for CASSDRDSGNTIYF. The chain is built from TRBV7-9 and TRBJ1-3; TRBD1 matches 7 bases. CDR1 SEHNR and CDR2 FQNEAQ come from the germline V gene (reference sequence). The CDR3 extends over 14 amino acids. Trimming at V came to 5 bases and at J to 0 bases, leaving 1 base not matched to a gene.

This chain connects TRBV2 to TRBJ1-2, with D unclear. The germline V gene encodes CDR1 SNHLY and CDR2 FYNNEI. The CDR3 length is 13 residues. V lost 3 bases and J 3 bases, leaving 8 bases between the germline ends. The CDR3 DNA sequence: TGTGCCAGCAGTGAGACCGCGGACTATGGCTACACCTTC. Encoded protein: CASSETADYGYTF.

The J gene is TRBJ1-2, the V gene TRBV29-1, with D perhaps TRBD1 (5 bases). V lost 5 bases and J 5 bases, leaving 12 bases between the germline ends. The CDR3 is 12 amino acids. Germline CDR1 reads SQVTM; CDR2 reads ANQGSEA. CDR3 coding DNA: TGCAGCGTTCAGGGAGGGAGGTATGGCTACACCTTC. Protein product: CSVQGGRYGYTF.

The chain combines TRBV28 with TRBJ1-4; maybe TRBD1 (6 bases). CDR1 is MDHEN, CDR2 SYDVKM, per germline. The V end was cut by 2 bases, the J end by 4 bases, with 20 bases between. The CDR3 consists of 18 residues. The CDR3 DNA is TGTGCCAGCAGTTTAGCCTCCTTAACAGGGATAAATAATGAAAAACTGTTTTTT. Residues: CASSLASLTGINNEKLFF.

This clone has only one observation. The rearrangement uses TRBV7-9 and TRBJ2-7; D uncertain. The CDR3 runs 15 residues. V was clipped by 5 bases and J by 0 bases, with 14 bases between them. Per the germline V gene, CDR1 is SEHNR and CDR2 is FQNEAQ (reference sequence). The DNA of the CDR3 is TGTGCCAGCAGCCGCTCACAGACACACTCCTACGAGCAGTACTTC. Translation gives CASSRSQTHSYEQYF.

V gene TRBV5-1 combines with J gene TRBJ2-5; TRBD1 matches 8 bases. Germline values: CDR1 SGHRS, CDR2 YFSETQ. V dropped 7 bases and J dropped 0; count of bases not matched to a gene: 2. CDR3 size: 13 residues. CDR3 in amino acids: CASQGADQETQYF. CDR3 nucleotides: TGCGCCAGCCAGGGGGCCGACCAAGAGACCCAGTACTTC.

CDR3 residues: CATSDWHTQETQYF. DNA of the CDR3: TGTGCCACCAGTGATTGGCACACACAAGAGACCCAGTACTTC. This chain joins TRBV24-1 and TRBJ2-5, with no clear D. V was trimmed by 2 bases and J by 2 bases, leaving 8 bases between them. Germline V gene sequence: CDR1 KGHDR, CDR2 SFDVKD. The CDR3 has 14 amino acids.